This T cell receptor beta chain derives from a study of technical replicates of blood from a few donors. The germline CDR1 and CDR2 sequences are SGHRS and YFSETQ. This CDR3 has 15 amino acids. With 4 bases clipped from V and 2 bases from J, the junction kept 6 bases outside the gene matches. Assay: immunoSEQ multiplex PCR; the TCRdb copy retains only in-frame clones and omits some. The table shows under 85,000 clones, with more than 85% occurring only once. Input material: T cells isolated from PBMCs. The gene calls are TRBV5-1 and TRBJ2-1; 7 bases line up with TRBD2. This TCR was sampled from a human donor in good health. Written as DNA, the CDR3 is TGCGCCAGCAGCGTCTCTAGCGGTGCCTACAATGAGCAGTTCTTC. Translation: CASSVSSGAYNEQFF.